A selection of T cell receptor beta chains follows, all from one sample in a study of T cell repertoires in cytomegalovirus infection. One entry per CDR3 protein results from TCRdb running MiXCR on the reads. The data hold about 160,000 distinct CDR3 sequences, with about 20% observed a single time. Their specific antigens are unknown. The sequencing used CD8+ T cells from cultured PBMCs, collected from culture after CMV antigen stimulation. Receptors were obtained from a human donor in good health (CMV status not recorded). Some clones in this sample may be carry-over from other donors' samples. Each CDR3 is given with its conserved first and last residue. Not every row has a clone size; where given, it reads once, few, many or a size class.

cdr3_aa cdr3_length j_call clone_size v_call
CASSGRQGEAFF 12 TRBJ1-1 . TRBV9
CASFQPGASSGNTIYF 16 TRBJ1-3 few TRBV18
CASSRGEGYTF 11 TRBJ1-2 . TRBV11-2
CASSLGQGRDEQYF 14 TRBJ2-7 . TRBV7-9
CASSSASGGVSYNEQFF 17 TRBJ2-1 . TRBV6-2/TRBV6-3
CASSVGGARKETQYF 15 TRBJ2-5 few TRBV9
CASSLAELRQETQYF 15 TRBJ2-5 . TRBV7-8
CASSLVLYTGELFF 14 TRBJ2-2 few TRBV12-3/TRBV12-4
CASSLFQGTQFF 12 TRBJ2-1 . TRBV7-6
CASSQDAGGPSYEQYF 16 TRBJ2-7 few TRBV4-2
CASRETGGRYGYTF 14 TRBJ1-2 . TRBV6-6
CASSRGQFLYNEQFF 15 TRBJ2-1 . TRBV12-3/TRBV12-4
CASVGPGSSYNEQFF 15 TRBJ2-1 few TRBV12-3/TRBV12-4
CASSLKEDTEAFF 13 TRBJ1-1 . TRBV7-2
CASSGTTGEQYF 12 TRBJ2-7 few TRBV27
CASIEDTGELFF 12 TRBJ2-2 . TRBV2
CASSLGGVGALHF 13 TRBJ1-6 once TRBV11-2
CASSSPRRGPNEKLFF 16 TRBJ1-4 . TRBV12-3/TRBV12-4
CAISPKWGDTTEKLFF 16 TRBJ1-4 many TRBV10-3
CASRLYSNQPQHF 13 TRBJ1-5 . TRBV27
CASSYGTGWYNEQFF 15 TRBJ2-1 . TRBV6-5
CASSPDRGQNYGYTF 15 TRBJ1-2 . TRBV7-9
CASSVRDIAYTEAFF 15 TRBJ1-1 . TRBV7-2
CASSFLGTAYEQYF 14 TRBJ2-7 . TRBV6-2/TRBV6-3
CASSQAGGYNEQFF 14 TRBJ2-1 . TRBV7-6
CASSIVGSTNEKLFF 15 TRBJ1-4 . TRBV19
CASKQGQGQPQHF 13 TRBJ1-5 . TRBV19
CASSRTNEQFF 11 TRBJ2-1 . TRBV25-1
CASSIADGYTF 11 TRBJ1-2 . TRBV7-2
CASSWDSANTGELFF 15 TRBJ2-2 . TRBV27
CASRQGMNTEAFF 13 TRBJ1-1 many TRBV10-1
CATRLGAGDTQYF 13 TRBJ2-3 once TRBV2
CASSEWAGGSYEQYF 15 TRBJ2-7 . TRBV6-1
CASSIEVGQGSDTQYF 16 TRBJ2-3 few TRBV19
CASGGLAGGIADTQYF 16 TRBJ2-3 . TRBV7-2
CASSQDRGTVSTEAFF 16 TRBJ1-1 many TRBV4-3
CASSSRLAGIGTDTQYF 17 TRBJ2-3 . TRBV12-3/TRBV12-4
CASSLGSGQGFPSEQYF 17 TRBJ2-7 few TRBV7-6
CASSFFPADTEAFF 14 TRBJ1-1 . TRBV11-2
CASSLGQGADYGYTF 15 TRBJ1-2 . TRBV7-2
CATSDRGGTDNEQFF 15 TRBJ2-1 few TRBV24-1
CASRIRDLPNYGYTF 15 TRBJ1-2 . TRBV7-2
CASSQVPFSYEQYF 14 TRBJ2-7 . TRBV4-1
CASRHQGAYTEAFF 14 TRBJ1-1 few TRBV6-6
CASSLVGTGIDTQYF 15 TRBJ2-3 few TRBV7-2
CASSLSCATGELFF 14 TRBJ2-2 . TRBV28
CASSEGKDLLTSEQYF 16 TRBJ2-7 . TRBV2
CASSGTAHHQPQHF 14 TRBJ1-5 . TRBV6-1